The 19 T cell receptor beta chains below all came from one sample that was sequenced in a study of blood T cell repertoires in COVID-19. The method was immunoSEQ multiplex PCR; TCRdb's version includes in-frame clones alone and lacks a portion of them. This table holds approximately 200,000 clones, just under 85% found once. The sample was peripheral blood. The receptors were gathered from a human donor with acute or convalescent COVID-19. The donor label of this sample is uncertain.

The chain has TRBV5-4 and TRBJ2-3; D remains unclear. V lost 4 bases to trimming and J lost 7 bases, with 13 bases between them. CDR3 length equals 13 residues. In germline, CDR1 is SGHNT, CDR2 YYREEE (reference sequence). This CDR3 is CASSPLAEHTQYF. In DNA form, the CDR3 reads TGTGCCAGCAGCCCCCTTGCGGAGCATACGCAGTATTTT.

The chain uses TRBV21-1 and TRBJ2-3; no check of the table's D call, TRBD1, against the DNA was made. TRBV21-1 is a listed pseudogene. This CDR3 contains 14 residues. CDR3 sequence reads: CASSKETGDATQYF. CDR3 nucleotides: TGTGCCAGCAGCAAAGAGACAGGGGACGCTACGCAGTATTTT.

The CDR3 coding sequence is TGTGCCAGCAGTTTATCGACGACAGGGGGCACTGAAGCTTTCTTT. It encodes CASSLSTTGGTEAFF. V gene TRBV28 combines with J gene TRBJ1-1, with 9 bases fitting TRBD1. V shed 1 base, J shed 4 bases, and the junction held 4 bases outside the gene matches. The CDR3 is 15 residues long. Germline CDR1 and CDR2: MDHEN and SYDVKM.

This clone was recorded once. The chain joins TRBV4-2 to TRBJ2-1, with D possibly TRBD2 on 6 matching bases. Trimming left V 4 bases short and J 4 bases short, with 11 bases between. This CDR3 is built from 14 residues. Germline V gives CDR1 LGHNA, CDR2 YNFKEQ. The CDR3 spells CASSRGDLYNEQFF. The CDR3 nucleotides are TGTGCCAGCAGCCGCGGGGACTTGTACAATGAGCAGTTCTTC.

The J gene is TRBJ1-6, the V gene TRBV2; D is undetermined. The CDR3 runs to 13 residues. Trimming left V 4 bases short and J 8 bases short, with 9 bases between. CDR1 SNHLY and CDR2 FYNNEI come from the germline V gene. DNA for the CDR3: TGTGCCAGCAGTGTAGGCGCGGATTCACCCCTCCACTTT. This gives the protein CASSVGADSPLHF.

This chain uses TRBV6-2 or TRBV6-3 with TRBJ2-1; no clear D. V lost 0 bases, J lost 3 bases, and 12 bases lay in between. The V gene's germline CDR1 is MNHEY and CDR2 SVGEGT. The CDR3 runs to 16 residues. DNA for the CDR3: TGTGCCAGCAGTTACTCTTCTAGTTTCCACTACAATGAGCAGTTCTTC. It codes for CASSYSSSFHYNEQFF.

The chain carries TRBV7-2 and TRBJ1-2, with D perhaps TRBD1 (5 bases). Trimming took 3 bases from V and 10 from J, leaving 18 bases between them. CDR1 SGHTA and CDR2 FQGNSA come from the germline V gene. This CDR3 has 14 residues. The CDR3 region has the DNA TGTGCCAGCAGCTTCGTGGGAGGGACTGAAGCCTACACCTTC. Amino acids: CASSFVGGTEAYTF.

This chain links TRBV2 with TRBJ2-5, with TRBD2 matching 7 bases. Germline V gives CDR1 SNHLY, CDR2 FYNNEI. V trimming: 7 bases; J trimming: 5 bases; junction bases outside the gene matches: 7. The CDR3 sequence is 13 residues long. As DNA, the CDR3 is TGTGCCAGCAATCGGGCGCGGGGGGAGACCCAGTACTTC. This encodes CASNRARGETQYF.

This chain joins TRBV19 and TRBJ1-1; 7 bases agree with TRBD1. CDR1 is LNHDA and CDR2 is SQIVND in the germline V gene (reference sequence). The CDR3 runs to 15 residues. V trimming: 4 bases; J trimming: 2 bases; junction bases outside the gene matches: 7. The CDR3 spells CASSTGDSLNTEAFF. In DNA, the CDR3 is TGTGCCAGTAGTACCGGGGACAGCTTAAACACTGAAGCTTTCTTT.

The rearrangement uses TRBV6-5 and TRBJ2-7, with 9 nucleotides matching TRBD2. Germline CDR1 is MNHEY and CDR2 is SVGAGI. Trimming at V came to 5 bases and at J to 3 bases, leaving 5 bases not matched to a gene. The CDR3 spans 14 residues. The CDR3 sequence is CASSRGLALYEQYF. The CDR3 region has the DNA TGTGCCAGCAGTAGGGGACTAGCACTCTACGAGCAGTACTTC.

This clone was observed a handful of times. The CDR3 DNA reads TGTGCCAGCAGTTCCACGGGGGGTCCCTACGAGCAGTACTTC. It codes for CASSSTGGPYEQYF. The chain carries TRBV6-2 or TRBV6-3 and TRBJ2-7, with 7 bases identical to TRBD2. This CDR3 region has 14 residues. Looked up from germline, CDR1 is MNHEY and CDR2 is SVGEGT. Germline trimming cut 4 bases from V and 2 bases from J; bases unmatched to any gene: 5.

This clone was seen a single time. The V call is TRBV19, the J call TRBJ1-2; D not resolved. The V and J ends lost 6 bases and 5 bases respectively, with 19 bases between them. The CDR3 totals 15 residues. Germline V gene lookup returns CDR1 LNHDA and CDR2 SQIVND (reference sequence). The CDR3 region is CASSLGGLGGYGYTF. CDR3 bases: TGTGCCAGTAGCCTGGGAGGACTAGGAGGGTATGGCTACACCTTC.

The CDR3 nucleotides read TGTGCCAGCAGGGGCAGAACGGCTTCGGCCCAGTACTTC. Translation gives CASRGRTASAQYF. V is TRBV6-5 and J is TRBJ2-5; D uncertain. V lost 6 bases, J lost 9 bases, and 17 bases lay in between. Germline CDR1 reads MNHEY; CDR2 reads SVGAGI. CDR3 length: 13 amino acids.

The rearrangement joins TRBV5-1 to TRBJ2-5, with 7 bases lining up with TRBD1. Losses at the gene ends were 2 bases for V and 4 bases for J; bases not matched to a gene: 11. The CDR3 runs to 16 residues. CDR1 and CDR2 (germline): SGHRS, YFSETQ. The CDR3 nucleotides are TGCGCCAGCAGCTTACAGGGGTGGGGTTCAGGAGAGACCCAGTACTTC. It translates to CASSLQGWGSGETQYF. Supplemented by reference TRBV5-1 and TRBJ2-5, the full variable domain reads KAGVTQTPRYLIKTRGQQVTLSCSPISGHRSVSWYQQTPGQGLQFLFEYFSETQRNKGNFPGRFSGRQFSNSRSEMNVSTLELGDSALYLCASSLQGWGSGETQYFGPGTRLLVL.

The chain recombines TRBV4-2 with TRBJ1-5; perhaps TRBD1 as D (5 bases). V was pared by 0 bases and J by 2 bases, with 14 bases between. This CDR3 contains 17 residues. Germline CDR1 and CDR2: LGHNA and YNFKEQ. Written as DNA, the CDR3 is TGTGCCAGCAGCCAAGATGTTGACAGCTACCGCAATCAGCCCCAGCATTTT. Encoded protein: CASSQDVDSYRNQPQHF.

This sequence joins TRBV27 and TRBJ1-2; 8 bases line up with TRBD1. Germline V gene sequence: CDR1 MNHEY, CDR2 SMNVEV (reference sequence). Losses at the gene ends were 4 bases for V and 3 bases for J; bases not matched to a gene: 4. The length of the CDR3 is 14 residues. The CDR3 DNA sequence: TGTGCCAGCAGTTCGCCGACAGGGGACTATGGCTACACCTTC. Amino acid sequence: CASSSPTGDYGYTF.

This chain connects TRBV11-2 to TRBJ2-1; 11 positions match TRBD2. This CDR3 spans 15 amino acids. Germline V gene lookup returns CDR1 SGHAT and CDR2 FQNNGV. With V trimmed by 5 bases and J by 4 bases, 4 bases remained unmatched. The CDR3 loop reads CASSRTSGSYNEQFF. In DNA, the CDR3 is TGTGCCAGCAGCCGGACTAGCGGGTCGTACAATGAGCAGTTCTTC.

The V gene is TRBV30, the J gene TRBJ1-2; possible D gene TRBD1, 5 bases. V lost 3 bases and J 7 bases, leaving 15 bases between the germline ends. CDR1 is GTSNPN and CDR2 is SVGIG in the germline V gene (reference sequence). The CDR3 is 13 residues long. CDR3 in amino acids: CAWRGLGPFGYTF. The CDR3 DNA is TGTGCCTGGAGGGGACTGGGACCTTTTGGCTACACCTTC.

The CDR3 sequence: CASNHGTGGNQPQHF. CDR3 nucleotide sequence: TGTGCCAGTAACCACGGGACAGGGGGGAATCAGCCCCAGCATTTT. The chain links TRBV19 to TRBJ1-5; TRBD1 agrees at 11 bases. V gave up 7 bases and J gave up 4 bases; unmatched junction bases: 6. The CDR3 is 15 residues long. Germline V gene sequence: CDR1 LNHDA, CDR2 SQIVND (reference sequence).